A selection of T cell receptor beta chains follows, all from one sample in a study of T cell changes during pregnancy in multiple sclerosis. TCRdb keeps only in-frame clones here, not all; method: immunoSEQ multiplex PCR. This table has fewer than 30,000 clones, approximately 92% appearing once. The material was CD8+ T cells from peripheral blood mononuclear cells, obtained in the second trimester of pregnancy. All receptors derive from a female donor with multiple sclerosis, enrolled in a pregnancy study. The CDR3 runs from the conserved cysteine through the conserved F or W.

TRBV9,CASSVAHTGGLLPTNEKLFF
TRBV6-4,CASSDSAGGNNEQFF
TRBV28,CASSSGEFSLMSTEAFF
TRBV15,CATSRDRADYQPQHF
TRBV6-1,CASSGGQGTPQPQHF
TRBV28,CASSFSITGPLEAFF
TRBV19,CASSIFSGRTDTQYF
TRBV6-5,CASSYGGPNTEAFF
TRBV27,CASSFGGPFRETQYF
TRBV5-1,CASSLGGISGANVLTF
TRBV29-1,CSAEGGVVRETQYF
TRBV7-9,CATTGSEDEQYF
TRBV9,CASSVQIDGQLTGELFF
TRBV4-2,CASSQGLAGDLEQYF
TRBV5-1,CASSSGTLSFQYF
TRBV2,CASGRPPEGPYQETQYF
TRBV6-5,CASSLAEGELFF
TRBV2,CASFGQGARYRESGANVLTF
TRBV4-1,CASSHPEGQGANEQYF
TRBV4-1,CASSQDWGTSGRKGPVNEQFF
TRBV2,CASSRWVGPLKPYEQYF
TRBV19,CASSLGPLQFF
TRBV28,CASSSPLSGEGQTPHEQYF
TRBV5-1,CASTPRDREPQHF
TRBV19,CASSLWGQGTEAFF
TRBV5-6,CASSLETEDSYYGYTF
TRBV6-5,CASGSQPQHF
TRBV6-5,CASSYSSGKTPYEQYF
TRBV7-9,CASSYVESGRAGETQYF
TRBV15,CATSRDRGQNSPLHF
TRBV30,CAWSVMGEFDEQYF
TRBV5-4,CASSPGLAGSTDTQYF
TRBV15,CATSIGLAGYNEQFF
TRBV7-9,CASTPTAKNIQYF
TRBV30,CAWSVPTGGLQETQYF
TRBV11-2,CASRAGTGGRETQYF
TRBV7-6,CASSLGETYEQYF
TRBV19,CATSLRSTDTQYF
TRBV27,CASRNSGRAETQYF
TRBV7-9,CASSFDRGRWAKNIQYF
TRBV28,CASSAGLPGEQYF
TRBV5-1,CASSLGPGTGPYEQYF
TRBV4-1,CASSQGAGGQETQYF
TRBV27,CASSLLAGGPIEQFF
TRBV9,CASSVGGVNSPLHF
TRBV4-2,CASSLRTSVEGGPSYEQYF
TRBV19,CAVSWYNEQFF
TRBV5-1,CASRSDRDNTEAFF
TRBV28,CASNLGGQETQYF
TRBV4-3,CASSQERSGSRYEQYF
TRBV10-3,CAIRSGTGFGDIQYF
TRBV27,CASSSGTGGADTQYF
TRBV7-9,CASSSLAGGGYEQYF
TRBV19,CASSQGYQPQHF
TRBV27,CASSLIDSREQYF
TRBV5-1,CASSLATLALSGANVLTF